This TCR beta chain came from a study of Graves' ophthalmopathy and Graves' hyperthyroidism. Overall study results and limits: Thyroid clonotypes that were expanded above 0.001 frequency mostly also appeared in blood. The model achieved about 64% sensitivity and about 76% specificity for ophthalmopathy progression.

Investigators amplified TCR beta CDR3 regions from RNA transcripts. RT-PCR with HTBI primers came first, then second-round multiplex PCR. Each CDR3 protein is one row after TCRdb ran MiXCR on the multiplex PCR reads. The repertoire holds 560,000 or so distinct CDR3 sequences, with approximately 37% as singletons. In germline, CDR1 is MDHEN, CDR2 SYDVKM. V gave up 5 bases and J gave up 2 bases, with 10 bases separating them. The CDR3 covers 14 residues. Recruitment covered hyperthyroidism patients aged 18 to 65 whose new diagnosis was of under 2 months' duration. Pregnancy or lactation, uncontrolled infections and other autoimmune diseases were grounds for excluding patients. This clonotype was counted a few times. The antigen remains unidentified.

The sequence came from an adult man with Graves' hyperthyroidism. The V call is TRBV28, the J call TRBJ1-3; the D gene is possibly TRBD1 (5 bases). Sequenced: peripheral blood or thyroid tissue (not recorded which). CDR3 amino acids: CASSQRTTGNTIYF. In DNA, the CDR3 is TGTGCCAGCAGTCAAAGGACAACTGGAAACACCATATATTTT. Full variable domain (rest looked up from reference TRBV28 and TRBJ1-3): DVKVTQSSRYLVKRTGEKVFLECVQDMDHENMFWYRQDPGLGLRLIYFSYDVKMKEKGDIPEGYSVSREKKERFSLILESASTNQTSMYLCASSQRTTGNTIYFGEGSWLTVV.